One T cell receptor (beta chain) is described in this entry. Antigen: not known. Some clones are missing from TCRdb's copy, which holds only in-frame ones; the method was immunoSEQ multiplex PCR. The sample has approximately 38,000 clones, around 75% seen once. The data are from a study of vaccination effects on CD4 cells after COVID-19. Turning to the study itself: The study obtained samples from a couple of convalescent patients 16 days and one week before vaccination.

Expansion with viral peptide pools was applied to antigen-specific CD4+ T cells by the ViraFEST assay prior to sequencing. Subsequent to less than 13 days of culture, CD4+ T cells were isolated. A PCR test confirmed that the person had SARS-CoV-2 infection between March and December 2020. Cultures got half-medium changes with IL-2 on days 3 and 7. Whole-study results and caveats: The post-vaccine spike-reactive clones of convalescents showed a predominance of new vaccine-induced clones. Whether induced by infection or by vaccine, clones showed marked clonal contraction late after vaccination.

The source is a human donor who had a prior SARS-CoV-2 infection. Sequencing used CD4+ T cells from PBMCs cultured with a peptide pool, obtained before COVID-19 vaccination.

In DNA form, the CDR3 reads TGTGCCAGCAGCCTGGACAGGGGCGTTAATAATTCACCCCTCCACTTT. Residues: CASSLDRGVNNSPLHF. This chain connects TRBV5-5 to TRBJ1-6, with 9 positions matching TRBD1. The CDR3 has 16 amino acids. Germline CDR1 is SGHKS and CDR2 is YYEKEE (reference sequence). Germline trimming cut 4 bases from V and 5 bases from J; bases unmatched to any gene: 7.